A selection of T cell receptor beta chains follows, all from one sample in a study of T cell responses to AZD1222 COVID-19 vaccine. The method was immunoSEQ multiplex PCR; TCRdb's version includes in-frame clones alone and lacks a portion of them. Here the sample spans tens of thousands of clones, roughly 90% being singletons. This material consisted of peripheral blood, taken on day 0 of AZD1222 vaccination. The receptors derive from an adult in good health. The CDR3 runs from the conserved cysteine through the conserved F or W. A D gene is named only where the DNA matches it firmly. Clone size is given for some rows only: seen once, a few or many times, or a class if the clone is expanded.

>TRBD1|.|TRBJ2-7|TRBV5-1
TGCGCCAGCAGCTTGGGGGGGACAGGGAGCTCCTACGAGCAGTACTTC
CASSLGGTGSSYEQYF
>TRBD1|.|TRBJ1-1|TRBV2
TGTGCCAGCAGGGGACAGGGGGAAGCTTTCTTT
CASRGQGEAFF
>TRBD1|.|TRBJ1-2|TRBV10-3
TGTGCCATCAGGGGGGACAGAGCTAACTATGGCTACACCTTC
CAIRGDRANYGYTF
>.|.|TRBJ2-5|TRBV5-5
TGTGCCAGCAGCTTCCCGGGGTACCAAGAGACCCAGTACTTC
CASSFPGYQETQYF
>.|.|TRBJ1-5|TRBV19
TGTGCCAGTAGTTTCCGACTCGACAGCACCAATCAGCCCCAGCATTTT
CASSFRLDSTNQPQHF
>.|once|TRBJ1-1|TRBV20-1
TGCAGTGCTAGTGGATCGACAGGCTACACTGAAGCTTTCTTT
CSASGSTGYTEAFF
>.|.|TRBJ1-5|TRBV3-1/TRBV3-2
TGTGCCAGCAGCCAGGAGAATCAGCCCCAGCATTTT
CASSQENQPQHF
>.|.|TRBJ2-2|TRBV28
TGTGCCAGCAGTTTGGACGGCACCGGGGAGCTGTTTTTT
CASSLDGTGELFF
>.|.|TRBJ2-7|TRBV25-1
TGTGCCAGCAGCAGGGGAAGCTCCTACGAGCAGTACTTC
CASSRGSSYEQYF
>TRBD2|.|TRBJ2-1|TRBV6-5
TGTGCCAGCAGTTTAAAGCGGGGGGGCTACAATGAGCAGTTCTTC
CASSLKRGGYNEQFF
>.|.|TRBJ2-7|TRBV7-2
TGTGCCAGCAGCCCGAACAGGGCCGTAACCTACGAGCAGTACTTC
CASSPNRAVTYEQYF
>.|.|TRBJ2-5|TRBV5-1
TGCGCCAGCAGCGCCGGGACAATCCAGTACTTC
CASSAGTIQYF
>.|.|TRBJ2-7|TRBV7-9
TGTGCCAGCAGCTCCCCCCAGCCGGGCCCTTCCTACGAGCAGTACTTC
CASSSPQPGPSYEQYF
>TRBD1|.|TRBJ2-3|TRBV7-6
TGTGCCAGCAGCTCTATAGGACAGGGAAAAGATACGCAGTATTTT
CASSSIGQGKDTQYF
>.|.|TRBJ1-4|TRBV7-9
TGTGCCAGCAGCTTAGCGCTGGAAAAACTGTTTTTT
CASSLALEKLFF
>TRBD2|.|TRBJ2-5|TRBV6-4
TGTGCCAGCAACAGACTAGCGGGGGGCCCAGGGGAGACCCAGTACTTC
CASNRLAGGPGETQYF
>.|few|TRBJ1-1|TRBV14
TGTGCCAGCAGCCTCCACCAGGGGATGGTCTCTGAAGCTTTCTTT
CASSLHQGMVSEAFF
>.|.|TRBJ2-7|TRBV7-2
TGTGCCAGCAGTCCCCATTCCGGGACCTACGAGCAGTACTTC
CASSPHSGTYEQYF
>.|.|TRBJ1-4|TRBV15
TGTGCCGCCGGGCGGCCTAATGAAAAACTGTTTTTT
CAAGRPNEKLFF
>.|.|TRBJ1-5|TRBV28
TGTGCCAGCAGGAATTCCGACAGAGACAATCAGCCCCAGCATTTT
CASRNSDRDNQPQHF
>.|.|TRBJ1-6|TRBV21-1
TGTGCCAACCAACCAAGGGGGTCGGGTGGAAATTCACCCCTCCACTTT
CANQPRGSGGNSPLHF
>TRBD1|few|TRBJ1-1|TRBV28
TGTGCCGCGACCTTAGACAGGGGTCGGACTGAAGCTTTCTTT
CAATLDRGRTEAFF
>TRBD1|.|TRBJ1-1|TRBV3-1/TRBV3-2
TGTGCCAGCAGCCAACAGGGGGCTGAAGCTTTCTTT
CASSQQGAEAFF
>.|.|TRBJ1-3|TRBV5-1
TGCGCCAGCAGCTTGGAGCCAGGGACTGGAAACACCATATATTTT
CASSLEPGTGNTIYF
>.|.|TRBJ1-5|TRBV4-1
TGCGCCAGCAGCCAAGATTTTTGGCAGACGGCAAGCAATCAGCCCCAGCATTTT
CASSQDFWQTASNQPQHF
>.|once|TRBJ2-2|TRBV3-1/TRBV3-2
TGTGCCAGACCCGGACACAAGAACACCGGGGAGCTGTTTTTT
CARPGHKNTGELFF
>TRBD2|.|TRBJ2-1|TRBV24-1
TGTGCCACCAGTGATTTGCTAGGGCTAGCGGGGGGCAATGAGCAGTTCTTC
CATSDLLGLAGGNEQFF
>TRBD1|once|TRBJ1-2|TRBV28
TGTGCCAGCAGGAAAGGGGACAGGGAGTATGGCTACACCTTC
CASRKGDREYGYTF
>.|.|TRBJ1-6|TRBV7-2
TGTGCCAGCAGCTTAGCGCGGGGGTTCAGCTCACCCCTCCACTTT
CASSLARGFSSPLHF
>TRBD1|.|TRBJ2-5|TRBV5-4
TGTGCCAGCAGTACCGGACAGGGAAGGCAAGAGACCCAGTACTTC
CASSTGQGRQETQYF
>.|.|TRBJ1-1|TRBV5-4
TGTGCCAGCAGCTTGGCTGGGTCGGGGACTGAAGCTTTCTTT
CASSLAGSGTEAFF
>TRBD2|.|TRBJ2-3|TRBV3-1/TRBV3-2
TGTGCCAGCAGCCAACGAGATAGCGGGGGGGCGAGTACGCAGTATTTT
CASSQRDSGGASTQYF
>TRBD1|.|TRBJ1-1|TRBV5-1
TGCGCCAGCAGAAATACAGGGGGAAGGACTGAAGCTTTCTTT
CASRNTGGRTEAFF
>TRBD2|.|TRBJ2-5|TRBV24-1
TGTGCCACCAGTGCCATCTCTGGGTCGCGGGGGGGGGCACGGGCCCAGTACTTC
CATSAISGSRGGARAQYF
>.|.|TRBJ2-5|TRBV6-2/TRBV6-3
TGTGCCAGCAGTCCGACCGCCGGGACCACCCCCCAGTACTTC
CASSPTAGTTPQYF
>.|.|TRBJ2-5|TRBV28
TGTGCCAGCAGTTCAGAGACCCAGTACTTC
CASSSETQYF
>.|.|TRBJ2-3|TRBV7-2
TGTGCCAGCAGCTTTGGCACAGATACGCAGTATTTT
CASSFGTDTQYF